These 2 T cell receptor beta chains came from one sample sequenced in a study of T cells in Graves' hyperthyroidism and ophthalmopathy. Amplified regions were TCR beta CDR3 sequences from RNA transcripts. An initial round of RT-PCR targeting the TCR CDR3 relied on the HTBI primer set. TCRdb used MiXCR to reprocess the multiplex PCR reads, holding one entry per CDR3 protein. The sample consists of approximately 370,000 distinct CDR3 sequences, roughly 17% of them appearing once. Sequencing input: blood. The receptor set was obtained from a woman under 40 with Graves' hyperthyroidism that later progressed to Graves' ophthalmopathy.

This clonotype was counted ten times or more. The CDR3 DNA follows: TGTGCCAGCAGCCAGGACCTTACAGGGGGACAGCCCCAGCATTTT. It encodes CASSQDLTGGQPQHF. The chain couples TRBV3-1 to TRBJ1-5, with 8 bases aligning to TRBD1. Unmatched junction bases numbered 8, after V lost 3 bases and J lost 7 bases. The germline CDR1 and CDR2 sequences are LGHDT and YNNKEL (reference sequence). The CDR3 is made up of 15 amino acids. The full variable domain, rest sourced from reference TRBV3-1 and TRBJ1-5, is DTAVSQTPKYLVTQMGNDKSIKCEQNLGHDTMYWYKQDSKKFLKIMFSYNNKELIINETVPNRFSPKSPDKAHLNLHINSLELGDSAVYFCASSQDLTGGQPQHFGDGTRLSIL.

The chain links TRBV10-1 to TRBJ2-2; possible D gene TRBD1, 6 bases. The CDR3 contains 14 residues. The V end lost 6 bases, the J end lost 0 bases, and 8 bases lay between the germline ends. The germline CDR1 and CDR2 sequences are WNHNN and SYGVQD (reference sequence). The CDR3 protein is CASSRGPNTGELFF. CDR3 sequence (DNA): TGCGCCAGCAGCAGGGGACCGAACACCGGGGAGCTGTTTTTT.